The rows below give T cell receptor beta chains drawn from one sample of a study of blood T cell repertoires in COVID-19. The method was immunoSEQ multiplex PCR; TCRdb's version includes in-frame clones alone and lacks a portion of them. Of roughly 200,000 clones listed, about nine tenths are singletons. Sequencing input: peripheral blood. These receptors all come from a man in his forties with acute or convalescent COVID-19. Both conserved end residues are part of each CDR3. Each record gives: J gene, D gene, clone size, V gene, CDR3 DNA, CDR3 protein. A D gene is named only where the DNA matches it firmly. Clone size is not always given. Where it is, it says once, few, many or a class for expanded clones.

J: TRBJ1-1; D: TRBD1; size: once; V: TRBV4-1; DNA: TGCGCCAGCAGCCAAGGTGCAGGGGGGCAGGGTGAAGCTTTCTTT; CDR3: CASSQGAGGQGEAFF
J: TRBJ1-1; D: TRBD1; size: few; V: TRBV6-7; DNA: TGTGCCAGCAGTTACGCTGGACAGGGACCTGGCCCGGGGCCAATTGGGAACACTGAAGCTTTCTTT; CDR3: CASSYAGQGPGPGPIGNTEAFF
J: TRBJ2-7; D: .; size: .; V: TRBV6-2/TRBV6-3; DNA: TGTGCCAGCAGTTACTCCGCTGTCAGCTCCTACGAGCAGTACTTC; CDR3: CASSYSAVSSYEQYF
J: TRBJ2-2; D: TRBD1; size: once; V: TRBV10-1; DNA: TGCGCCAGCAGTGTTGAGACAGGGGTCACCGGGGAGCTGTTTTTT; CDR3: CASSVETGVTGELFF
J: TRBJ2-3; D: .; size: .; V: TRBV23-1; DNA: TGCGCCAGCAGTCCACAGGGAGATACGCAGTATTTT; CDR3: CASSPQGDTQYF
J: TRBJ2-7; D: TRBD2; size: .; V: TRBV10-1; DNA: TGCGCCAGCGCTAGCGGGGGGGCCGCCTACGAGCAGTACTTC; CDR3: CASASGGAAYEQYF
J: TRBJ2-1; D: .; size: .; V: TRBV27; DNA: TGTGCCAGCAGTTTAGCTAGTCCAGCCTACAATGAGCAGTTCTTC; CDR3: CASSLASPAYNEQFF
J: TRBJ2-7; D: .; size: .; V: TRBV30; DNA: TGTGCCTGGAGCTCGGGACCCCCGGGTCGGAGGGGCTTC; CDR3: CAWSSGPPGRRGF
J: TRBJ1-2; D: .; size: .; V: TRBV5-1; DNA: TGCGCCAGCAGCTTGACTGGGGAGGGTGCGAACTATGGCTACACCTTC; CDR3: CASSLTGEGANYGYTF
J: TRBJ1-2; D: .; size: .; V: TRBV19; DNA: TGTGCCAGTAACAATGACAGGCTCTATGGCTACACCTTC; CDR3: CASNNDRLYGYTF
J: TRBJ1-6; D: .; size: .; V: TRBV6-5; DNA: TGTGCCAGCACAGGGCAGGAGAATTCACCCCTCCACTTT; CDR3: CASTGQENSPLHF
J: TRBJ1-1; D: .; size: .; V: TRBV11-3; DNA: TGTGCCAGCAGCTTAAACTCAGGGAACACTGAAGCTTTCTTT; CDR3: CASSLNSGNTEAFF
J: TRBJ2-3; D: TRBD2; size: .; V: TRBV7-9; DNA: TGTGCCAGCAGCGTCCGCCCCACTAGCGGGGTGGGGGCAGATACGCAGTATTTT; CDR3: CASSVRPTSGVGADTQYF
J: TRBJ1-4; D: TRBD1; size: .; V: TRBV15; DNA: TGTGCCACCAGCAGAGGGGGGACAGGCGCAAATGAAAAACTGTTTTTT; CDR3: CATSRGGTGANEKLFF
J: TRBJ1-6; D: .; size: .; V: TRBV27; DNA: TGTGCCAGCAGCCCCGGGGCCTATAATTCACCCCTCCACTTT; CDR3: CASSPGAYNSPLHF
J: TRBJ1-1; D: TRBD1; size: .; V: TRBV15; DNA: TGTGCCACCAGCAGGGACAGGTGGAACACTGAAGCTTTCTTT; CDR3: CATSRDRWNTEAFF
J: TRBJ1-2; D: .; size: .; V: TRBV30; DNA: TGTGCCTGGAGCGCCTCGGGGGGCTATGGCTACACCTTC; CDR3: CAWSASGGYGYTF
J: TRBJ1-2; D: .; size: .; V: TRBV15; DNA: TGTGCCACCAGCAGAGAGTTCGGGGGGAACTATGGCTACACCTTC; CDR3: CATSREFGGNYGYTF
J: TRBJ2-4; D: .; size: once; V: TRBV6-2/TRBV6-3; DNA: TGTGCCAGCAGTTACGGGGCCCCGGGCCCTCAAAACATTCAGTACTTC; CDR3: CASSYGAPGPQNIQYF
J: TRBJ2-5; D: .; size: .; V: TRBV3-1/TRBV3-2; DNA: TGTGCCAGCAGCCACCACCTGCAGGGGCCAGAGACCCAGTACTTC; CDR3: CASSHHLQGPETQYF
J: TRBJ2-7; D: TRBD1; size: .; V: TRBV11-2; DNA: TGTGCCAGCAGCTTCCCAGGACAGGGCTCCTACGAGCAGTACTTC; CDR3: CASSFPGQGSYEQYF
J: TRBJ1-2; D: TRBD1; size: .; V: TRBV5-4; DNA: TGTGCCAGCAGCGGTGGGACAGGGGGCACAGGCTACACCTTC; CDR3: CASSGGTGGTGYTF
J: TRBJ2-7; D: .; size: .; V: TRBV11-2; DNA: TGTGCCAGCAGCTTTGCGGGGGCGCCTGCCTACGAGCAGTACTTC; CDR3: CASSFAGAPAYEQYF
J: TRBJ1-2; D: TRBD1; size: .; V: TRBV6-2/TRBV6-3; DNA: TGTGCCAGCAGTTCCTACAGGGGAGGTGGCTACACCTTC; CDR3: CASSSYRGGGYTF
J: TRBJ2-5; D: .; size: .; V: TRBV6-2/TRBV6-3; DNA: TGTGCCAGCAGTTACGGACAGTCAGAGACCCAGTACTTC; CDR3: CASSYGQSETQYF
J: TRBJ2-3; D: .; size: .; V: TRBV3-1/TRBV3-2; DNA: TGTGCCAGCAGCCCCGGGATCACCAACACAGATACGCAGTATTTT; CDR3: CASSPGITNTDTQYF
J: TRBJ1-1; D: TRBD1; size: .; V: TRBV6-2/TRBV6-3; DNA: TGTGCCAGCAGTTACCCTGCGACAGGGGAAGCTTTCTTT; CDR3: CASSYPATGEAFF
J: TRBJ1-1; D: .; size: .; V: TRBV5-1; DNA: TGCGCCAGCAGTCTCGGGGGGCGAGGGAACACTGAAGCTTTCTTT; CDR3: CASSLGGRGNTEAFF
J: TRBJ1-6; D: TRBD1; size: .; V: TRBV7-8; DNA: TGTGCCTCCGGAACGGACAGGGATAATTCACCCCTCCACTTT; CDR3: CASGTDRDNSPLHF
J: TRBJ2-2; D: .; size: .; V: TRBV27; DNA: TGTGCCAGCAGTTTTCCGACCGGGGAGCTGTTTTTT; CDR3: CASSFPTGELFF
J: TRBJ2-3; D: TRBD2; size: .; V: TRBV11-2; DNA: TGTGCCAGCAGCCCCCTAGCGGGCGGGCGGGCAGATACGCAGTATTTT; CDR3: CASSPLAGGRADTQYF
J: TRBJ1-5; D: TRBD1; size: .; V: TRBV15; DNA: TGTGCCACCAGTGCGGACAGGGGGCGACGGCAGCCCCAGCATTTT; CDR3: CATSADRGRRQPQHF
J: TRBJ1-2; D: TRBD1; size: .; V: TRBV27; DNA: TGTGCCAGCAGTCTCCTCGGACAGGCAATCTATGGCTACACCTTC; CDR3: CASSLLGQAIYGYTF
J: TRBJ1-4; D: TRBD1; size: .; V: TRBV3-1/TRBV3-2; DNA: TGTGCCAGCAGCCAAGATCGGGGGCGTCAGGGGGCTAATGAAAAACTGTTTTTT; CDR3: CASSQDRGRQGANEKLFF
J: TRBJ1-1; D: .; size: .; V: TRBV29-1; DNA: TGCAGCGTTAACAGGGTAGGATTGGACACTGAAGCTTTCTTT; CDR3: CSVNRVGLDTEAFF
J: TRBJ1-1; D: .; size: .; V: TRBV7-9; DNA: TGTGCCAGCAGCCAAGTAGTGGGGGCCGGCACTGAAGCTTTCTTT; CDR3: CASSQVVGAGTEAFF
J: TRBJ2-1; D: .; size: few; V: TRBV27; DNA: TGTGCCAGCAGTCACTACAATGAGCAGTTCTTC; CDR3: CASSHYNEQFF
J: TRBJ1-4; D: .; size: .; V: TRBV5-1; DNA: TGCGCCAGCAGCCCGGAGGCGGGCGAAAAACTGTTTTTT; CDR3: CASSPEAGEKLFF
J: TRBJ1-5; D: .; size: .; V: TRBV19; DNA: TGTGCCAGTAATTTAGGGGCATGGGGCAATCAGCCCCAGCATTTT; CDR3: CASNLGAWGNQPQHF
J: TRBJ2-5; D: .; size: .; V: TRBV19; DNA: TGTGCCTCCGGGGGAGAACAGACTCAGTACTTC; CDR3: CASGGEQTQYF
J: TRBJ2-7; D: TRBD1; size: few; V: TRBV7-8; DNA: TGTGCCAGCAGCTTAGGTGGGACAGCCGCCTACGAGCAGTACTTC; CDR3: CASSLGGTAAYEQYF
J: TRBJ2-7; D: .; size: .; V: TRBV3-1/TRBV3-2; DNA: TGTGCCAGCAGCCAGAGCTCCTACGAGCAGTACTTC; CDR3: CASSQSSYEQYF
J: TRBJ1-5; D: .; size: .; V: TRBV25-1; DNA: TGTGCCAGCAGTGAATGGGGAGATGGGAATCAGCCCCAGCATTTT; CDR3: CASSEWGDGNQPQHF
J: TRBJ2-7; D: TRBD1; size: .; V: TRBV6-5; DNA: TGTGCCAGCAACAACGCGAACAGGGGGCGATACGAGCAGTACTTC; CDR3: CASNNANRGRYEQYF
J: TRBJ1-1; D: .; size: once; V: TRBV6-5; DNA: TGTGCCAGCACCGAGCGCATGAACACTGAAGCTTTCTTT; CDR3: CASTERMNTEAFF
J: TRBJ1-5; D: .; size: .; V: TRBV11-2; DNA: TGTGCCAGCAGCTTAGCGGGGAATCAGCCCCAGCATTTT; CDR3: CASSLAGNQPQHF
J: TRBJ2-7; D: .; size: .; V: TRBV6-5; DNA: TGTGCCACCGGACAGCCCAAGGAGCTAACCTACGAGCAGTACTTC; CDR3: CATGQPKELTYEQYF
J: TRBJ1-2; D: .; size: .; V: TRBV28; DNA: TGTGCCAGCAGTTTCCCCCTCGGGATCTATGGCTACACCTTC; CDR3: CASSFPLGIYGYTF
J: TRBJ1-6; D: .; size: .; V: TRBV7-2; DNA: TGTGCCAGCAGCTTACAGGGCTGGAATTCACCCCTCCACTTT; CDR3: CASSLQGWNSPLHF
J: TRBJ1-4; D: .; size: .; V: TRBV28; DNA: TGTGCCAGCAGTTTAGGGAGTTTGGGGGGTAGAGAAAAACTGTTTTTT; CDR3: CASSLGSLGGREKLFF
J: TRBJ2-2; D: TRBD1; size: few; V: TRBV4-3; DNA: TGCGCCAGCAGCCCCCAGGGGGCGCAGGGCGGGGAGCTGTTTTTT; CDR3: CASSPQGAQGGELFF
J: TRBJ1-6; D: .; size: .; V: TRBV19; DNA: TGTGCCAGTACCATGACAGGCAGAAATTCACCCCTCCACTTT; CDR3: CASTMTGRNSPLHF
J: TRBJ2-2; D: TRBD2; size: .; V: TRBV6-5; DNA: TGTGCCAGCAGAGCTAGCGGAGGAGCCCCCGGGGAGCTGTTTTTT; CDR3: CASRASGGAPGELFF
J: TRBJ2-1; D: .; size: once; V: TRBV9; DNA: TGTGCCAGCAGCTCAGCCGGGGGGCGGGGCTACAATGAGCAGTTCTTC; CDR3: CASSSAGGRGYNEQFF
J: TRBJ2-1; D: .; size: .; V: TRBV10-1; DNA: TGCGCCAGCAGTGAGTTAGGGGCTGATAATGAGCAGTTCTTC; CDR3: CASSELGADNEQFF
J: TRBJ2-2; D: .; size: .; V: TRBV12-2; DNA: TGTGCAAGTCGCTTAAGTAGCTGCGCCGGGGAGCTGTTTTTT; CDR3: CASRLSSCAGELFF
J: TRBJ2-5; D: TRBD2; size: .; V: TRBV5-1; DNA: TGCGCCAGCAGCTTGCCCCAAGGGACTATCCAAGAGACCCAGTACTTC; CDR3: CASSLPQGTIQETQYF
J: TRBJ2-7; D: TRBD1; size: .; V: TRBV11-2; DNA: TGTGCCAGCAGCTTAAGGGACAGGGTCCACGAGCAGTACTTC; CDR3: CASSLRDRVHEQYF